A selection of T cell receptor beta chains follows, all from one sample in a study of tumor-infiltrating lymphocytes in primary liver carcinoma. TCRdb reprocessed the multiplex PCR reads via MiXCR and lists one record per CDR3 protein. The sample yields about 99,000 distinct CDR3 sequences, roughly 69% seen once. What was sequenced was liver tumor tissue from sampling region 5. The receptors derive from a woman in her sixties with primary liver carcinoma and hepatitis B virus infection. Both conserved end residues are part of each CDR3. D genes are given only for firm matches. Rows give clone size only sometimes, using once, few, many, or a class for an expanded clone.

size	D	V	J	CDR3	DNA
NA	NA	TRBV6-1	TRBJ2-1	CAGLSSPGRHWDEQFF	TGTGCTGGCCTCTCCTCTCCGGGCAGACATTGGGATGAGCAGTTCTTC
many	TRBD1	TRBV6-6	TRBJ2-4	CASIGRTGILAKNIQYF	TGTGCCAGCATTGGACGGACAGGGATCCTAGCCAAAAACATTCAGTACTTC
NA	TRBD1	TRBV12-3/TRBV12-4	TRBJ2-4	CANSLGGYRGTMDKNIQYF	TGTGCCAACAGTCTTGGGGGATACAGGGGAACGATGGACAAAAACATTCAGTACTTC
NA	TRBD1	TRBV6-2/TRBV6-3	TRBJ2-7	CASTSRQGRNHKQYF	TGTGCCAGCACCTCTCGACAGGGGCGAAACCACAAGCAGTACTTC
NA	NA	TRBV11-2	TRBJ2-1	CASSRLSPEVANEQSF	TGTGCCAGCAGCCGACTAAGCCCCGAGGTTGCCAATGAGCAGTCCTTT
NA	NA	TRBV20-1	TRBJ2-7	CSPDLANYERYF	TGCAGTCCAGACCTAGCGAACTACGAGCGGTACTTC
NA	NA	TRBV12-3/TRBV12-4	TRBJ2-7	CVCSPQGFYEQCF	TGTGTCTGCAGCCCACAGGGTTTTTACGAGCAGTGCTTC
NA	TRBD1	TRBV29-1	TRBJ1-2	CSIPDRGVNCGYTF	TGCAGCATTCCTGACAGGGGCGTCAACTGTGGCTACACCTTC
once	NA	TRBV6-1	TRBJ2-3	CTSSEPQGTDTQYF	TGTACCAGCAGCGAACCGCAGGGCACAGATACGCAGTATTTT
medium-sized	NA	TRBV11-2	TRBJ2-5	CASSPQETQYF	TGTGCCAGCAGCCCGCAAGAGACCCAGTACTTC
NA	NA	TRBV12-3/TRBV12-4	TRBJ2-7	CASSFASWMSSVDYEQYF	TGTGCCAGCAGTTTTGCGAGTTGGATGAGCTCGGTGGACTACGAGCAGTACTTC
NA	TRBD1	TRBV12-5	TRBJ2-1	CASDSGQGLNNEQFF	TGTGCTAGTGATTCCGGACAGGGACTTAACAATGAGCAGTTCTTC
NA	NA	TRBV6-5	TRBJ2-7	CASASRDYEQYF	TGTGCCAGCGCTTCCAGGGATTACGAGCAGTACTTC
NA	NA	TRBV11-2	TRBJ2-6	CASNLQASGANVLTF	TGTGCCAGCAACTTACAGGCCTCTGGGGCCAACGTCCTGACTTTC
many	NA	TRBV10-3	TRBJ2-1	CAIRASGDEQFF	TGTGCCATCAGAGCGAGTGGGGATGAGCAGTTCTTC
few	TRBD2	TRBV7-9	TRBJ2-7	CASSPRTSGSGEQYF	TGTGCCAGCAGCCCCCGGACTAGCGGGAGTGGCGAGCAGTACTTC
NA	NA	TRBV12-5	TRBJ2-3	CASGMVGPEQNTQYF	TGTGCTAGTGGTATGGTAGGACCAGAGCAAAATACGCAGTATTTT
many	TRBD1	TRBV12-5	TRBJ1-1	CASGATGVVTEAFF	TGTGCTAGTGGTGCTACAGGGGTTGTCACTGAAGCTTTCTTT
many	NA	TRBV6-5	TRBJ2-6	CASSYDTGPSGANVLTF	TGTGCCAGCAGTTACGATACGGGTCCTTCTGGGGCCAACGTCCTGACTTTC
NA	NA	TRBV11-2	TRBJ2-1	CVSNLEGGENNEQFF	TGTGTCAGCAACTTAGAAGGGGGTGAAAACAATGAGCAGTTCTTC
NA	TRBD2	TRBV11-3	TRBJ2-1	CAISPDSGKVNEQFF	TGTGCCATCAGTCCGGATAGCGGGAAGGTGAATGAGCAGTTCTTC
once	NA	TRBV6-1	TRBJ2-5	CTGSEEPPTQYF	TGTACCGGCAGTGAAGAGCCCCCAACTCAGTACTTC
many	NA	TRBV28	TRBJ2-3	CASSPWEDTQYF	TGTGCCAGCAGTCCCTGGGAAGATACGCAGTATTTT
NA	TRBD2	TRBV29-1	TRBJ2-3	CITKLLAGGDTQYF	TGCATCACTAAGCTGCTAGCGGGAGGAGATACGCAGTATTTT
few	NA	TRBV6-5	TRBJ2-1	CASSRSGYHEQFF	TGTGCCAGCAGCCGAAGCGGGTACCATGAGCAGTTCTTT
once	NA	TRBV6-1	TRBJ2-5	CASSVGRYHETQYF	TGTGCCAGCAGTGTAGGCAGGTATCATGAGACCCAGTACTTC
NA	TRBD2	TRBV11-2	TRBJ2-1	CASSLLGASGGYDEQFF	TGTGCCAGCAGCCTCCTTGGGGCTAGCGGAGGATACGATGAGCAGTTCTTC
many	NA	TRBV6-5	TRBJ2-7	CASARGAPYEQYF	TGTGCCAGCGCTAGGGGGGCGCCCTACGAGCAGTACTTC